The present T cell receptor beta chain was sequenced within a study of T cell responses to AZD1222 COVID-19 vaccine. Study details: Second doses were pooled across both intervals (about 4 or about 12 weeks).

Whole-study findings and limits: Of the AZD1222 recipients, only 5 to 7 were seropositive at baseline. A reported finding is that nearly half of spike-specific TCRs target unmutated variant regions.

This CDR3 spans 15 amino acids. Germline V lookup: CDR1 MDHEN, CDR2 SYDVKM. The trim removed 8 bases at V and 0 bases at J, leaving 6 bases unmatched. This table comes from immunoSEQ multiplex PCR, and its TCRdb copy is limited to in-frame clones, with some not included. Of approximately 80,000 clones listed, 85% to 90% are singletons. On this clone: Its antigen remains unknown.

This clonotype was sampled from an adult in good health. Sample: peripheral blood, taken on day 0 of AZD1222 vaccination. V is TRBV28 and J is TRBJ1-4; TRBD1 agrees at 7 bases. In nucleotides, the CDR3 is TGTGCCAGCTTGCCAGGGGGAACAACTAATGAAAAACTGTTTTTT. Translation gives CASLPGGTTNEKLFF.